The 14 T cell receptor beta chains listed next were all sequenced from one sample in a study of blood T cell repertoires in COVID-19 (dated by TCRdb to the early 2020s). Library generation was performed with the immunoSEQ multiplex PCR assay. TCRdb obtained this table from immuneACCESS and retained in-frame rearrangements with V and J assigned. These tables miss some clones; where compared with another copy, unresolved V genes account for less than half of the shortfall, and the remainder is unexplained. This sample is represented by about 150,000 clones; roughly 89% of them were singletons. The ten top clones hold about 4.5% of the sample. The specimen was PBMCs or T cells enriched from blood (not recorded which). These receptors were obtained from a man aged 45-60 years who had recovered from COVID-19.

The chain has TRBV27 and TRBJ2-1; TRBD1 is a possible D gene (5 bases). The V end lost 6 bases, the J end lost 5 bases, and 11 bases lay between the germline ends. The germline CDR1 and CDR2 sequences are MNHEY and SMNVEV (reference sequence). The CDR3 runs to 13 residues. The CDR3 is CASRPRQNNEQFF. The CDR3 DNA sequence: TGTGCCAGCAGGCCCCGACAGAACAATGAGCAGTTCTTC.

This clone was recorded only once. This rearrangement joins TRBV28 to TRBJ1-5; the match to TRBD1 covers 7 bases. The junction had 9 bases not matched to a gene; V was cut back by 8 bases and J by 2 bases. CDR1 is MDHEN, CDR2 SYDVKM, per germline. This CDR3 spans 15 amino acids. The CDR3 protein is CASRTRDRGNQPQHF. The DNA for the CDR3 is TGTGCCAGCCGAACCCGTGACAGGGGCAATCAGCCCCAGCATTTT.

In its sample, this clone was seen a few times. The chain recombines TRBV3-1 (or the pseudogene TRBV3-2) with TRBJ2-7, with 13 nucleotides matching TRBD2. V lost 1 base, J lost 9 bases, and 3 bases stayed unmatched. CDR3 length equals 14 residues. The germline V gene has CDR1 LGHDT and CDR2 YNNKEL (reference sequence). CDR3 amino acids: CASSQGLAGGVQYF. CDR3 DNA sequence: TGTGCCAGCAGCCAAGGACTAGCGGGAGGTGTGCAGTACTTC.

This chain connects TRBV19 to TRBJ1-6; tentatively, D is TRBD1 (5 bases). The CDR3 sequence is 14 residues long. The germline V gene encodes CDR1 LNHDA and CDR2 SQIVND (reference sequence). V was pared by 5 bases and J by 10 bases, with 15 bases between. Here the CDR3 DNA reads TGTGCCAGTAGTGAGCAGGGCTCCACATCACCCCTCCACTTT. This sequence encodes CASSEQGSTSPLHF.

The CDR3 reads CASSLRSAGGTDTQYF. DNA of the CDR3: TGCGCCAGCAGCTTGAGGTCGGCGGGAGGCACAGATACGCAGTATTTT. The gene calls are TRBV5-1 and TRBJ2-3; 7 bases map to TRBD2. Unmatched junction bases numbered 6, after V lost 1 base and J lost 1 base. Per germline, CDR1 SGHRS and CDR2 YFSETQ. CDR3 length: 16 amino acids.

The chain carries TRBV9 and TRBJ1-4, with 7 bases aligning to TRBD1. After removal of 4 bases from V and 5 bases from J, the junction contained 8 bases not matched to a gene. Germline CDR1 and CDR2: SGDLS and YYNGEE. The CDR3 covers 15 residues. CDR3 in DNA: TGTGCCAGCAGCTTCCGGGACAGTGAAAATGAAAAACTGTTTTTT. Protein product: CASSFRDSENEKLFF.

This clone showed up just a few times. The rearrangement uses TRBV6-4 and TRBJ1-1; TRBD1 aligns across 9 bases. CDR3 length: 14 amino acids. V trimming: 3 bases; J trimming: 6 bases; junction bases outside the gene matches: 5. CDR1 is MRHNA, CDR2 SNTAGT, per germline. CDR3 in DNA: TGTGCCAGCAGTGAGTGGACAGGGGCCGCTGAAGCTTTCTTT. Translating it yields CASSEWTGAAEAFF.

The sample holds a few counts of this clone. The CDR3 loop reads CASSQGYEQYF. CDR3 DNA sequence: TGTGCCAGCAGTCAGGGTTACGAGCAGTACTTC. The chain carries TRBV2 and TRBJ2-7; TRBD1 might be the D (5 bases). The CDR3 runs to 11 residues. Between the trimmed V and J ends, which lost 5 bases and 4 bases, there was a span of 6 bases. CDR1 SNHLY and CDR2 FYNNEI come from the germline V gene.

The chain employs TRBV5-1 and TRBJ2-7; TRBD2 agrees at 8 bases. Germline lookup yields CDR1 SGHRS and CDR2 YFSETQ. After removal of 0 bases from V and 1 base from J, the junction contained 6 bases not matched to a gene. The CDR3 contains 16 residues. Here the CDR3 reads CASSLGGGLVSYEQYF. The CDR3 DNA follows: TGCGCCAGCAGCTTGGGCGGGGGGCTGGTTTCCTACGAGCAGTACTTC.

The V call is TRBV10-3, the J call TRBJ1-3; D is uncertain. Deletions cut 0 bases from V and 1 base from J, with 10 bases between. Germline lookup yields CDR1 ENHRY and CDR2 SYGVKD. The CDR3 extends over 16 amino acids. CDR3 nucleotide sequence: TGTGCCATCAGTGAGTCATGGCATACGTCTGGAAACACCATATATTTT. The encoded protein is CAISESWHTSGNTIYF.

The rearrangement links TRBV5-4 to TRBJ2-5, with 7 bases fitting TRBD2. In germline, CDR1 is SGHNT, CDR2 YYREEE (reference sequence). The J segment lost 5 bases and the V segment lost 4 bases, leaving 8 bases of the junction unmatched. This CDR3 region has 14 residues. The CDR3 nucleotides are TGTGCCAGCAGCCCCACCGGGAGGAGGGAGACCCAGTACTTC. Protein: CASSPTGRRETQYF.

The chain carries TRBV25-1 and TRBJ2-2; 7 nucleotides line up with TRBD2. V lost 8 bases, J lost 7 bases, and 7 bases stayed unmatched. The germline V gene has CDR1 MGHDK and CDR2 SYGVNS. CDR3 length equals 13 residues. CDR3 coding DNA: TGTGCCAGCGGTGGACTAGAGGGCGGGGAGCTGTTTTTT. Its protein is CASGGLEGGELFF.

This rearrangement joins TRBV21-1 to TRBJ2-5; the table's D call, TRBD2, has no DNA check behind it. TRBV21-1 counts as a pseudogene. The CDR3 loop spans 11 amino acids. CDR3 sequence: CASNGGETQYF. For the CDR3, the DNA is TGTGCCAGCAATGGGGGGGAGACCCAGTACTTC.

The chain has TRBV28 and TRBJ2-1; tentatively, D is TRBD1 (6 bases). CDR3 length: 15 residues. Germline values: CDR1 MDHEN, CDR2 SYDVKM. V was trimmed by 7 bases and J by 5 bases, leaving 18 bases between them. The CDR3 protein is CASTPWTAMNNEQFF. CDR3 bases: TGTGCCAGCACCCCCTGGACAGCGATGAACAATGAGCAGTTCTTC.